The clone carrying this T cell receptor beta chain was seen ten or more times. Its antigen remains unknown. This sample is part of a study of CD8 T cells in ankylosing spondylitis. TCR beta libraries were made by quantitative 5'-RACE with molecular barcodes. In TCRdb, the 5' RACE reads were re-called with MiXCR into one record per CDR3 protein. The data show 69,000 or so distinct CDR3 sequences, with approximately 5% seen just once and 2.2% held by the top ten. The length of the CDR3 is 15 residues. Unmatched junction bases numbered 4, after V lost 2 bases and J lost 8 bases. Germline V gives CDR1 WNHNN, CDR2 SYGVQD (reference sequence). General study points: Significant enrichment of disease-linked clones was reported in matched ankylosing spondylitis synovial fluid. Earlier work had already found some motif variants in reactive arthritis synovial fluid and blood.

Sequencing was performed on blood, either unsorted or a sorted T cell fraction (not recorded which). The rearrangement joins TRBV10-1 to TRBJ2-1; TRBD2 agrees at 12 bases. This TCR was recovered from a male donor with ankylosing spondylitis or in good health (not recorded which). In DNA, the CDR3 is TGCGCCAGCAGTGAGGGACTAGCGGGGAGCGATGAGCAGTTCTTC. Protein sequence: CASSEGLAGSDEQFF.